These 2 T cell receptor beta chains were all obtained from the same sample, sequenced in a study of CD8 T cells in Susac syndrome. Random hexamers primed reverse transcription of about 0.45 to 1 ug RNA. TCRdb redid the calling of the immunoSEQ multiplex PCR reads with MiXCR, one entry per CDR3 protein. Of around 85,000 distinct CDR3 sequences in the sample, 95% were seen once. The sequencing input was CD8+ T cells from PBMCs. These receptors all stem from a human donor with Susac syndrome.

This chain connects TRBV20-1 to TRBJ2-7; D possibly corresponds to TRBD2 (5 bases). CDR3 length: 14 amino acids. CDR1 is DFQATT, CDR2 SNEGSKA, per germline (reference sequence). With 4 bases removed from V and 3 bases from J, the gap between germline ends came to 16 bases. The CDR3 bases are TGCAGTGCTATGCCCCCACTAGGTGACTACGAGCAGTACTTC. Its translation is CSAMPPLGDYEQYF.

This CDR3 reads CAPAGRHEQFF. CDR3 DNA: TGTGCCCCAGCGGGTCGTCATGAGCAGTTCTTC. This rearrangement joins TRBV11-3 to TRBJ2-1; the D gene is possibly TRBD2 (6 bases). Trimming left V 11 bases short and J 8 bases short, with 13 bases between. CDR1 SGHNT and CDR2 YENEEA come from the germline V gene. The CDR3 is 11 residues long.